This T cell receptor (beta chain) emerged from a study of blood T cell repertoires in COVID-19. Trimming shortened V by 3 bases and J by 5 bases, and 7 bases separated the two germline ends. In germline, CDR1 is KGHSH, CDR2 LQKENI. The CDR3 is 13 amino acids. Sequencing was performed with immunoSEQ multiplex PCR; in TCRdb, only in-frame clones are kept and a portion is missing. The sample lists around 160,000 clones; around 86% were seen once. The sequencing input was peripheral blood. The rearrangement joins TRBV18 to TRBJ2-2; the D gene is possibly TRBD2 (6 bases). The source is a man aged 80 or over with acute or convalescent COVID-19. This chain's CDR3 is CASSPGGTGELFF. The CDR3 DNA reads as TGTGCCAGCTCACCCGGGGGTACCGGGGAGCTGTTTTTT.